This T cell receptor beta chain is drawn from a study of CD8 T cells in Susac syndrome. The RNA, roughly 0.45 to 1 ug, was put through reverse transcription using random hexamers. The immunoSEQ assay covered 54 Vbeta and 13 Jbeta segments for CDR3. A single record per CDR3 protein comes from TCRdb applying MiXCR to the immunoSEQ multiplex PCR reads. The sample comprises about 150,000 distinct CDR3 sequences, approximately 93% of which are singletons, and roughly 0.094% rests with the top ten. The CDR3 has 15 residues. CDR1 is SNHLY and CDR2 is FYNNEI in the germline V gene. Trimming pared 1 base from V and 8 bases from J, leaving 14 bases between. Sequencing of TCR beta was performed on blood CD8+ T cells and on blood CD4+ T cells.

The TCR originated in a human donor with multiple sclerosis. The sequencing sample was made of CD4+ T cells from PBMCs. The rearrangement links TRBV2 to TRBJ1-4, with D perhaps TRBD1 (5 bases). The CDR3 nucleotides read TGTGCCAGCAGTGAAGGGGCGAGGGGTTGGGAAAAACTGTTTTTT. It codes for CASSEGARGWEKLFF.